This T cell receptor beta chain was profiled in a study of blood T cell repertoires in COVID-19. Study-wide background: COVID-19 samples, acute and convalescent, were from the United States, Italy and Spain. T cells, B-cell-depleted T cells, or PBMCs provided the cDNA or gDNA that served as material.

Authors' data handling: Estimation of nucleated cell counts relied on the amplification of reference gene primers. Method: immunoSEQ multiplex PCR; TCRdb's copy keeps in-frame clones and lacks some. D and trimming come from the DNA, and the V and J calls and clone size come from that table. The sample lists some 16,000 clones, approximately 85% occurring once. Trimming removed 4 bases at V and 9 bases at J, with 22 bases between. The CDR3 runs to 15 residues. The germline gives CDR1 MNHNY, CDR2 SVGAGI (reference sequence). This clone was counted between two and nine times. The chain joins TRBV6-6 to TRBJ2-7; perhaps TRBD2 as D (6 bases). The sequence derives from a man in his sixties or seventies in a cohort sampled during active COVID-19. Sequencing was performed on peripheral blood. CDR3 nucleotide sequence: TGTGCCAGCAGTTCCTTAGCGGAATTCTACGAGGGGCAGTACTTC. Its protein product is CASSSLAEFYEGQYF.